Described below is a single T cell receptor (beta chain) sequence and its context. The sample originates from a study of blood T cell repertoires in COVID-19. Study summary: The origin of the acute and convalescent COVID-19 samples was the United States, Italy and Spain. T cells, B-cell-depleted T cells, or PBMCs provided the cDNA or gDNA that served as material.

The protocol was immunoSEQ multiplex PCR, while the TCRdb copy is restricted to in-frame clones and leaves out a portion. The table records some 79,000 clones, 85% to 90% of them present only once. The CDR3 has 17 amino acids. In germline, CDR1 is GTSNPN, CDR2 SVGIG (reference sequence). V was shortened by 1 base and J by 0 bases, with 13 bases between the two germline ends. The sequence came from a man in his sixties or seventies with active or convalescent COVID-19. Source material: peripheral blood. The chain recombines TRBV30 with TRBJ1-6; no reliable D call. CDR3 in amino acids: CAWSAASRSSYNSPLHF. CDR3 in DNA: TGTGCCTGGAGTGCTGCCTCGAGGAGCTCCTATAATTCACCCCTCCACTTT. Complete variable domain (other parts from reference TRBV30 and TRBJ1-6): SQTIHQWPATLVQPVGSPLSLECTVEGTSNPNLYWYRQAAGRGLQLLFYSVGIGQISSEVPQNLSASRPQDRQFILSSKKLLLSDSGFYLCAWSAASRSSYNSPLHFGNGTRLTVT.